Below, 29 T cell receptor beta chains from the same sample are listed, as sequenced in a study of Graves' ophthalmopathy and Graves' hyperthyroidism. RNA transcripts provided the template for amplifying TCR beta CDR3 regions. First-round RT-PCR with HTBI primers preceded a second-round multiplex PCR. Each CDR3 protein gets one entry after TCRdb re-called the multiplex PCR reads with MiXCR. The sample yields 350,000 or so distinct CDR3 sequences, roughly 15% seen once. The material sequenced was peripheral blood. Receptors were obtained from an adult man with Graves' ophthalmopathy.

Many counts were recorded for this clonotype. The V gene is TRBV20-1, the J gene TRBJ1-5; 8 bases are a match to TRBD1. CDR1 DFQATT and CDR2 SNEGSKA come from the germline V gene (reference sequence). Trimming at V came to 7 bases and at J to 0 bases, leaving 11 bases not matched to a gene. The CDR3 has 16 residues. As DNA, the CDR3 is TGCAGTGTTCGAGACAGGGGCGACAATAGCAATCAGCCCCAGCATTTT. The encoded protein is CSVRDRGDNSNQPQHF.

This clonotype was seen repeatedly, ten times or more. This sequence joins TRBV4-1 and TRBJ2-7, with TRBD2 matching over 10 bases. Germline values: CDR1 MGHRA, CDR2 YSYEKL. The trim removed 5 bases at V and 0 bases at J, leaving 10 bases unmatched. The CDR3 consists of 17 residues. The CDR3: CASSKRSSGRNSYEQYF. CDR3 DNA: TGCGCCAGCAGCAAACGATCTAGCGGGAGAAACTCCTACGAGCAGTACTTC.

This clonotype was recorded many times. The V and J genes are TRBV7-9 and TRBJ1-3, with D unresolved. Trimming took 5 bases from V and 4 from J, leaving 18 bases between them. The CDR3 totals 16 residues. CDR1 SEHNR and CDR2 FQNEAQ come from the germline V gene (reference sequence). CDR3 coding DNA: TGTGCCAGCAGCAGCAGACCCAGTCGTTACGGAAACACCATATATTTT. Translating it yields CASSSRPSRYGNTIYF.

This clonotype was found many times. The V call is TRBV28, the J call TRBJ1-5, with 9 bases that match TRBD1. Germline V gene lookup returns CDR1 MDHEN and CDR2 SYDVKM. CDR3 length equals 14 residues. Trimming cost V 6 bases and J 7 bases; bases outside gene matches: 7. Written as DNA, the CDR3 is TGTGCCAGCAGGGGGGACAGGGAGGTACAGCCCCAGCATTTT. Translating gives CASRGDREVQPQHF. Drawing the rest from reference TRBV28 and TRBJ1-5, the complete variable domain is DVKVTQSSRYLVKRTGEKVFLECVQDMDHENMFWYRQDPGLGLRLIYFSYDVKMKEKGDIPEGYSVSREKKERFSLILESASTNQTSMYLCASRGDREVQPQHFGDGTRLSIL.

J is TRBJ2-7 and V is TRBV4-3, with TRBD1 identical over 9 bases. CDR1 is LGHNA and CDR2 is YSLEER in the germline V gene. The CDR3 has 16 amino acids. Trimming cost V 0 bases and J 4 bases; bases outside gene matches: 7. The chain's CDR3 is CASSQDYPDRGYEQYF. CDR3 DNA: TGCGCCAGCAGCCAAGATTACCCGGACAGGGGTTACGAGCAGTACTTC.

This clonotype was seen ten or more times. The chain employs TRBV4-3 and TRBJ1-2; no firm D call. From germline, CDR1 is LGHNA and CDR2 YSLEER. Trimming took 0 bases from V and 4 from J, leaving 9 bases between them. The CDR3 contains 14 residues. The chain's CDR3 is CASSQDRISYGYTF. The CDR3 DNA is TGCGCCAGCAGCCAAGATCGAATAAGCTATGGCTACACCTTC.

In this sample, this clonotype turned up many times. The chain links TRBV11-2 to TRBJ1-2; no clear D gene. The germline gives CDR1 SGHAT, CDR2 FQNNGV. CDR3 size: 13 residues. V shed 4 bases and J shed 7 bases, with 13 bases lying between them. CDR3 DNA: TGTGCCAGCAGCTGGGATTGGAGGGTTGGCTACACCTTC. Its protein is CASSWDWRVGYTF. The variable domain in full, completed from reference TRBV11-2 and TRBJ1-2, reads EAGVAQSPRYKIIEKRQSVAFWCNPISGHATLYWYQQILGQGPKLLIQFQNNGVVDDSQLPKDRFSAERLKGVDSTLKIQPAKLEDSAVYLCASSWDWRVGYTFGSGTRLTVV.

The chain couples TRBV12-3 or TRBV12-4 to TRBJ1-5; the D is unclear. The germline V and J ends were trimmed by 8 bases and 2 bases, with 10 bases remaining between them. This CDR3 spans 13 amino acids. This chain's CDR3 is CASFEVGNQPQHF. The DNA of the CDR3 is TGTGCCAGCTTCGAAGTCGGCAATCAGCCCCAGCATTTT.

This clonotype was seen repeatedly, ten times or more. V and J are TRBV6-1 and TRBJ1-5, with 7 bases fitting TRBD1. Germline values: CDR1 MNHNS, CDR2 SASEGT. This CDR3 region has 14 residues. The J segment lost 5 bases and the V segment lost 6 bases, leaving 7 bases of the junction unmatched. CDR3 sequence (DNA): TGTGCCAGCAGACGGGGGGACAGATATCAGCCCCAGCATTTT. Amino acids: CASRRGDRYQPQHF.

This clonotype was recorded at least ten times. DNA for the CDR3: TGTGCCAGCAGTTTTTCCGTCCGACACCTAGGCGATCAGCCCCAGCATTTT. Protein: CASSFSVRHLGDQPQHF. This chain connects TRBV28 to TRBJ1-5, with D unclear. With 3 bases removed from V and 5 bases from J, the gap between germline ends came to 20 bases. This CDR3 is 17 amino acids long. Germline loops: CDR1 MDHEN, CDR2 SYDVKM. The full variable domain, rest sourced from reference TRBV28 and TRBJ1-5, is DVKVTQSSRYLVKRTGEKVFLECVQDMDHENMFWYRQDPGLGLRLIYFSYDVKMKEKGDIPEGYSVSREKKERFSLILESASTNQTSMYLCASSFSVRHLGDQPQHFGDGTRLSIL.

This clonotype was seen many times. This chain links TRBV5-1 with TRBJ2-7; no reliable D call. V lost 2 bases and J lost 2, with 20 bases in between. This CDR3 has 17 residues. Germline assignment: CDR1 SGHRS and CDR2 YFSETQ. The DNA for the CDR3 is TGCGCCAGCAGCTTAAACAGCCGAGCGAGAGACACCTACGAGCAGTACTTC. It translates to CASSLNSRARDTYEQYF.

About this clonotype: It may be a read error: a sequence one base away is much more abundant. The conserved final phenylalanine or tryptophan is absent from the CDR3, which likely points to a read error. The chain uses TRBV11-2 and TRBJ2-7; 8 nucleotides match TRBD2. CDR3 size: 16 residues. Trimming took 2 bases from V and 2 from J; bases not matched to a gene: 8. Germline lookup yields CDR1 SGHAT and CDR2 FQNNGV. The CDR3 protein is CASSLNRGGQTYEQYL. CDR3 in DNA: TGTGCCAGCAGCTTAAATCGGGGGGGACAAACCTACGAGCAGTACCTC.

The rearrangement uses TRBV6-1 and TRBJ1-5; D call uncertain. The CDR3 consists of 15 residues. Germline CDR1 and CDR2: MNHNS and SASEGT. Trimming stripped 5 bases from V and 9 bases from J, with 20 bases between. DNA of the CDR3: TGTGCCAGCAGTCGGACGGCTGTTTTCGAGAGGCCCCAGCATTTT. Its translation is CASSRTAVFERPQHF.

This clonotype was observed at least ten times. The chain joins TRBV7-2 to TRBJ2-2; 13 bases fit TRBD2. The CDR3 is 19 amino acids. The J segment lost 5 bases and the V segment lost 5 bases, leaving 14 bases of the junction unmatched. CDR1 SGHTA and CDR2 FQGNSA come from the germline V gene. The CDR3 nucleotides are TGTGCCAGCAGCCCCGGACTAGCGGGAGATTGGTTGGGGACCGGGGAGCTGTTTTTT. Translated, it gives CASSPGLAGDWLGTGELFF.

The chain employs TRBV12-3 or TRBV12-4 and TRBJ2-5, with 9 bases that match TRBD2. The CDR3 sequence is 16 residues long. The trim removed 7 bases at V and 3 bases at J, leaving 12 bases unmatched. The CDR3 DNA is TGTGCCAGCACATCCCTCGCGGGAGGGAGGGAAGAGACCCAGTACTTC. It yields the protein CASTSLAGGREETQYF.

This clonotype was counted ten times or more. The CDR3 region has the DNA TGTGCCACCAGTGATCGGGCAGCCCAAGAGACCCAGTACTTC. It is translated as CATSDRAAQETQYF. This rearrangement joins TRBV24-1 to TRBJ2-5; D is undetermined. Germline V lookup: CDR1 KGHDR, CDR2 SFDVKD. The CDR3 is made up of 14 amino acids. V dropped 3 bases and J dropped 1 base, with 8 bases sitting between them.

This clonotype has at least ten counts. The chain combines TRBV5-1 with TRBJ2-2, with 9 bases matching TRBD1. Germline V lookup: CDR1 SGHRS, CDR2 YFSETQ. Germline trimming cut 4 bases from V and 7 bases from J; bases unmatched to any gene: 11. The CDR3 is made up of 16 amino acids. The CDR3 spells CASSVHRDRDGGELFF. CDR3 nucleotide sequence: TGCGCCAGCAGCGTCCACCGGGACAGGGATGGCGGGGAGCTGTTTTTT.

This clonotype was detected once. The gene calls are TRBV5-5 and TRBJ1-5; weak D call: TRBD1 (6 bases). The CDR3 runs 16 residues. In germline, CDR1 is SGHKS, CDR2 YYEKEE (reference sequence). V lost 2 bases and J 0 bases, leaving 12 bases between the germline ends. CDR3 bases: TGTGCCAGCAGCTTTGTGGCAGGGGATAGCAATCAGCCCCAGCATTTT. This encodes CASSFVAGDSNQPQHF. Using reference TRBV5-5 and TRBJ1-5 for the parts outside the CDR3, the full variable domain is DAGVTQSPTHLIKTRGQQVTLRCSPISGHKSVSWYQQVLGQGPQFIFQYYEKEERGRGNFPDRFSARQFPNYSSELNVNALLLGDSALYLCASSFVAGDSNQPQHFGDGTRLSIL.

At least ten counts were recorded for this clonotype. This sequence joins TRBV28 and TRBJ1-5, with 9 positions matching TRBD1. The V gene's germline CDR1 is MDHEN and CDR2 SYDVKM. This CDR3 spans 17 amino acids. The V gene end was trimmed by 9 bases and the J gene end by 0 bases; junction bases not matched to a gene: 12. CDR3 bases: TGTGCCAGTCTTGACCTGGGACAGGGTTATAGCAATCAGCCCCAGCATTTT. Translation: CASLDLGQGYSNQPQHF.

The rearrangement links TRBV7-9 to TRBJ1-1; D not resolved. Germline V gene sequence: CDR1 SEHNR, CDR2 FQNEAQ (reference sequence). The CDR3 runs 13 residues. The ends were cut back, 7 bases at V and 5 bases at J, with 14 bases in the middle. The DNA of the CDR3 is TGTGCCAGCACTGGGGAAGGTCGGACTGAAGCTTTCTTT. Its translation: CASTGEGRTEAFF.

Many counts were recorded for this clonotype. The chain employs TRBV7-2 and TRBJ2-5; no definite D call. Trimming left V 1 base short and J 1 base short, with 7 bases between. Germline CDR1 SGHTA, CDR2 FQGNSA. The CDR3 spans 14 residues. As DNA, the CDR3 is TGTGCCAGCAGCTTAGGAACTTTCCAAGAGACCCAGTACTTC. It codes for CASSLGTFQETQYF.

This clonotype was detected ten times or more. The CDR3 DNA follows: TGTGCCAGCACTTCCGGGACAGCGACTAGCTATGGCTACACCTTC. This sequence encodes CASTSGTATSYGYTF. The chain combines TRBV12-3 or TRBV12-4 with TRBJ1-2, with 7 bases matching TRBD1. This CDR3 has 15 amino acids. Losses at the gene ends were 7 bases for V and 4 bases for J; bases not matched to a gene: 12.

This clonotype was recorded at least ten times. This chain links TRBV11-2 with TRBJ2-7; a possible D gene is TRBD1 (6 bases). The CDR3 sequence is 16 residues long. The V end lost 2 bases, the J end lost 3 bases, and 17 bases lay between the germline ends. Germline loops: CDR1 SGHAT, CDR2 FQNNGV. CDR3 sequence: CASSLIGGVVDYEQYF. The CDR3 DNA reads as TGTGCCAGCAGCTTAATTGGGGGCGTAGTCGACTACGAGCAGTACTTC.

This clonotype came up once. This chain connects TRBV15 to TRBJ2-7; D is unclear. The CDR3 is made up of 14 amino acids. V lost 7 bases and J lost 2, with 15 bases in between. Germline-derived CDR1 and CDR2 are LNHNV and YYDKDF (reference sequence). CDR3 sequence: CATKRKNGPYEQYF. The CDR3 nucleotides are TGTGCCACCAAGAGAAAAAACGGACCCTACGAGCAGTACTTC. The full variable domain, its missing parts supplied by reference TRBV15 and TRBJ2-7, is DAMVIQNPRYQVTQFGKPVTLSCSQTLNHNVMYWYQQKSSQAPKLLFHYYDKDFNNEADTPDNFQSRRPNTSFCFLDIRSPGLGDTAMYLCATKRKNGPYEQYFGPGTRLTVT.

This clonotype was seen many times. The rearrangement joins TRBV6-1 to TRBJ2-5; TRBD1 agrees at 10 bases. CDR3 length equals 15 residues. After removal of 3 bases from V and 5 bases from J, the junction contained 6 bases not matched to a gene. Germline values: CDR1 MNHNS, CDR2 SASEGT. In nucleotides, the CDR3 is TGTGCCAGCAGTGACCCGACAGGGGGCTTGGAGACCCAGTACTTC. Its translation is CASSDPTGGLETQYF.

This clonotype has a count of ten or more. The J gene is TRBJ2-5, the V gene TRBV7-9; 11 positions match TRBD2. The germline V gene encodes CDR1 SEHNR and CDR2 FQNEAQ (reference sequence). CDR3 length equals 15 residues. Unmatched junction bases numbered 4, after V lost 5 bases and J lost 2 bases. CDR3 in amino acids: CASSIRLAGQETQYF. The CDR3 bases are TGTGCCAGCAGCATAAGACTAGCGGGGCAAGAGACCCAGTACTTC.

This clonotype was seen just once. The V and J genes are TRBV6-2 or TRBV6-3 and TRBJ1-2; no reliable D call. The CDR3 is made up of 11 amino acids. Trimming left V 6 bases short and J 7 bases short, with 9 bases between. The germline gives CDR1 MNHEY, CDR2 SVGEGT. The CDR3 region is CASSPRRGYTF. The CDR3 DNA reads as TGTGCCAGCAGCCCCCGACGTGGCTACACCTTC.

This clonotype showed up many times. This chain joins TRBV9 and TRBJ1-1; 10 bases fit TRBD1. The CDR3 consists of 14 residues. Germline V gives CDR1 SGDLS, CDR2 YYNGEE. V was pared by 1 base and J by 7 bases, with 4 bases of the junction left unmatched. Here the CDR3 reads CASSVSGQGSEAFF. The CDR3 bases are TGTGCCAGCAGCGTATCGGGACAGGGGAGTGAAGCTTTCTTT.

This clonotype was counted at least ten times. The V and J genes are TRBV24-1 and TRBJ1-2; no definite D call. Deletions cut 3 bases from V and 5 bases from J, with 12 bases between. This CDR3 region has 14 residues. CDR1 KGHDR and CDR2 SFDVKD come from the germline V gene. The CDR3: CATSDPDGDYGYTF. CDR3 nucleotides: TGTGCCACCAGTGATCCAGACGGGGATTATGGCTACACCTTC.